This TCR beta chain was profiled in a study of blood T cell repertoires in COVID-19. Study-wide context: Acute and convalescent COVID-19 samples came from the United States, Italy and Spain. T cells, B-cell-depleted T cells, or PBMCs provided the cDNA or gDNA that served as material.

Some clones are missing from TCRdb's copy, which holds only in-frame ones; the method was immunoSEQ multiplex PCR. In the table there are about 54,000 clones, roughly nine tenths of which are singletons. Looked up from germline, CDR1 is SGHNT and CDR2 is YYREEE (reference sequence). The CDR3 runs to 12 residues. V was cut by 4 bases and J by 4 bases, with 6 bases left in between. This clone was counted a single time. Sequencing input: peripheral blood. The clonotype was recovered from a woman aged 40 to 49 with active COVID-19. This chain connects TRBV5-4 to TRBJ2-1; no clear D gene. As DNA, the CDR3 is TGTGCCAGCAGCAGTACATACAATGAGCAGTTCTTC. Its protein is CASSSTYNEQFF.